A single TCR beta chain is shown here with its context. This sample is part of a study of OX40 agonist ivuxolimab in advanced cancers. Here immunoSEQ multiplex PCR was the method, and the copy in TCRdb shows in-frame clones only, minus some. This sample has tens of thousands of clones, with nearly 90% found just once. V trimming: 7 bases; J trimming: 15 bases; junction bases outside the gene matches: 11. The CDR3 covers 14 residues. Germline CDR1 reads MNHEY; CDR2 reads SVGAGI. The receptor was derived from an adult with an advanced solid tumor such as melanoma, head and neck, liver or kidney cancer. The sequencing here drew on CD4+ or CD8+ T cells sorted from blood, taken in a trial of the OX40 agonist ivuxolimab. V gene TRBV6-5 combines with J gene TRBJ2-1; TRBD2 matches at 14 bases. In DNA, the CDR3 is TGTGCCAGCAACAAACCGGGACTAGCGGGAGATCTGTTCTTC. It yields the protein CASNKPGLAGDLFF.